Sequencing of this T cell receptor beta chain was carried out in a study of cytomegalovirus exposure and HLA in healthy donors. In regard to this clone: The same CDR3 is also encoded by other DNA sequences in this sample.

Vbeta (60) and Jbeta (13) primers were used in the PCR. Assay: immunoSEQ multiplex PCR; the TCRdb copy retains only in-frame clones and omits some. The data contain about 140,000 clones, approximately 80% of them singletons. This CDR3 is built from 16 residues. Germline lookup yields CDR1 MNHNY and CDR2 SVGAGI (reference sequence). The V and J ends lost 6 bases and 0 bases respectively, with 15 bases between them. The J gene is TRBJ2-1, the V gene TRBV6-6; the D gene is possibly TRBD1 (6 bases). Sequences were obtained from PBMCs. The receptor was isolated from a male donor in good health and CMV-seronegative. The CDR3 protein is CASSWGTGSSYNEQFF. CDR3 sequence (DNA): TGTGCCAGCAGCTGGGGAACAGGGAGCTCCTACAATGAGCAGTTCTTC.